This T cell receptor (beta chain) was identified in a study of cytomegalovirus exposure and HLA in healthy donors. Study outcomes and limitations: Among immune exposure information, only CMV serostatus was available. Likely technical artifact: a cluster of highly shared sequence variants.

About this clone: Its antigen is not identified.

Per the germline V gene, CDR1 is LGHNA and CDR2 is YSLEER. Trimming pared 8 bases from V and 0 bases from J, leaving 19 bases between. CDR3 length: 16 residues. Vbeta (60) and Jbeta (13) primers were used in the PCR. Produced via immunoSEQ multiplex PCR; TCRdb's table is partial and in-frame only. The table counts over 70,000 clones; 5% lies in the top ten. The source material was PBMCs. This TCR was recovered from a middle-aged woman in good health and CMV-seropositive. The chain has TRBV4-3 and TRBJ1-2; D unclear. CDR3 coding DNA: TGCGCCAGCTCTGGGTGGACCGAGGGTGCTAACTATGGCTACACCTTC. Protein product: CASSGWTEGANYGYTF.